This T cell receptor (beta chain) was retrieved from a study of CXCR3-negative and CXCR3-positive naive CD8 T cells. Whole-study findings and limits: Naive cells that were CXCR3-positive had more hydrophobic TRB CDR3s (compared with CXCR3-negative naive cells). The majority of assays used fresh PBMCs, and CXCR3 expression partially decreased after cryopreservation. Memory cells diverged, while naive CXCR3-positive and CXCR3-negative cells had similar TRBV-TRBJ usage.

As to this clonotype: As yet, its antigen is unknown.

This CDR3 has 14 residues. The germline V gene encodes CDR1 MNHEY and CDR2 SVGEGT. The study made its TRB cDNA libraries by 5' RACE, adding UMI labels. TCRdb re-called the 5' RACE reads; every CDR3 protein appears as one record, without DNA. The sample has some 130,000 distinct CDR3 sequences. V gene TRBV6-2 or TRBV6-3 combines with J gene TRBJ2-3; without DNA, the TCRdb call of TRBD2 cannot be checked. What was sequenced was naive CXCR3+ CD8+ T cells from blood. Subset of the sample: CD45RO-CCR7+CD27+CD95- naive CD8+ T cells expressing CXCR3 (TNR3+). The TCR sequence derives from a human donor in good health. Some clones in this sample may be carry-over from other donors' samples. The CDR3 loop reads CASSLGRLPDTQYF.